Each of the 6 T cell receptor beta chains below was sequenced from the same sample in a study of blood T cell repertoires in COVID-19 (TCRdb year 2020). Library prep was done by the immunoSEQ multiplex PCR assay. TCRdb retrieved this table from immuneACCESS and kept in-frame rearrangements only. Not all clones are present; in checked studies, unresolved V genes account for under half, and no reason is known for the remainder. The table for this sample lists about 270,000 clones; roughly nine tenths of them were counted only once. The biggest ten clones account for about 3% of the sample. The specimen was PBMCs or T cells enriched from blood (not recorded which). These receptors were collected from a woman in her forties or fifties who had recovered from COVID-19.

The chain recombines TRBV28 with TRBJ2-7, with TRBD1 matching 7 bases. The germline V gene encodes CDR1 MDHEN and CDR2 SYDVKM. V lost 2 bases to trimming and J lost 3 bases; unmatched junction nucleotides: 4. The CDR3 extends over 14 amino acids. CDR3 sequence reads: CASSLNHRGYEQYF. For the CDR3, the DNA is TGTGCCAGCAGTTTAAACCACAGGGGCTACGAGCAGTACTTC. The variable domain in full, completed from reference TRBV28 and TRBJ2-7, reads DVKVTQSSRYLVKRTGEKVFLECVQDMDHENMFWYRQDPGLGLRLIYFSYDVKMKEKGDIPEGYSVSREKKERFSLILESASTNQTSMYLCASSLNHRGYEQYFGPGTRLTVT.

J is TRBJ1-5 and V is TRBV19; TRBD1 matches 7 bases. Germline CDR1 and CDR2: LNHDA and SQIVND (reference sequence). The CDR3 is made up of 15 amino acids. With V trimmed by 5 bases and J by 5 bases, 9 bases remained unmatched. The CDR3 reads CASSVQGGPHQPQHF. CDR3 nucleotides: TGTGCCAGTAGTGTCCAGGGGGGCCCCCATCAGCCCCAGCATTTT.

The CDR3 DNA reads as TGTGCCATCAGTGGAGGAATAGTAGCTAACTATGGCTACACCTTC. Translating it yields CAISGGIVANYGYTF. The V gene is TRBV10-3, the J gene TRBJ1-2; D not certain. Germline V lookup: CDR1 ENHRY, CDR2 SYGVKD. This CDR3 comprises 15 residues. V gave up 4 bases and J gave up 0 bases, with 12 bases separating them.

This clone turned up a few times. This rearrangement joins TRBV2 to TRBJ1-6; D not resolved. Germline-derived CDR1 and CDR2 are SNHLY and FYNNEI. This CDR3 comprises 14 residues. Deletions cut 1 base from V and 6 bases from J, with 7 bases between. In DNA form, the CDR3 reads TGTGCCAGCAGTGAAGGCGCCCCTAATTCACCCCTCCACTTT. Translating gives CASSEGAPNSPLHF. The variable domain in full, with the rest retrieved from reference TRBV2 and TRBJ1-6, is EPEVTQTPSHQVTQMGQEVILRCVPISNHLYFYWYRQILGQKVEFLVSFYNNEISEKSEIFDDQFSVERPDGSNFTLKIRSTKLEDSAMYFCASSEGAPNSPLHFGNGTRLTVT.

In DNA, the CDR3 is TGTGCCAGCAGTCCCTTCGACAGGGAGCAGTTCTTC. It is translated as CASSPFDREQFF. The chain carries TRBV25-1 and TRBJ2-1, with D tentatively TRBD1 (6 bases). The CDR3 sequence is 12 residues long. Germline V CDR1 and CDR2: MGHDK, SYGVNS. Trimming took 5 bases from V and 10 from J, leaving 12 bases between them.

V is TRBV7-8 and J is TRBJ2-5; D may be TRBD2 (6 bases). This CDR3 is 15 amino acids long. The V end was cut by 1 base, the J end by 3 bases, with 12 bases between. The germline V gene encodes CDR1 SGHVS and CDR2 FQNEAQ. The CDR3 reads CASSLEGTLKETQYF. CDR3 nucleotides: TGTGCCAGCAGCTTAGAGGGGACTCTAAAAGAGACCCAGTACTTC.